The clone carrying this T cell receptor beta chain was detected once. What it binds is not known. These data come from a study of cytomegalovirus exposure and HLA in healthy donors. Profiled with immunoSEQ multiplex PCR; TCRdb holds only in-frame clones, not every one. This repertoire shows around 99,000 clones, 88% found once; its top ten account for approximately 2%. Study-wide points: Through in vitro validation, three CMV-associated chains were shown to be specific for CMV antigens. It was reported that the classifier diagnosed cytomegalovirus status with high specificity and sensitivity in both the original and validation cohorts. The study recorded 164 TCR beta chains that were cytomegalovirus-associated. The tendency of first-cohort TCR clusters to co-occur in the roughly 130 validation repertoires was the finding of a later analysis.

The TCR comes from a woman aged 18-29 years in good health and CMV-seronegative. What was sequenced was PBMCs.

CDR3 sequence (DNA): TGTGCCAGCAGCCCCGGGATACCCGGGGAGCTGTTTTTT. Amino acid sequence: CASSPGIPGELFF. The V call is TRBV9, the J call TRBJ2-2; D possibly corresponds to TRBD2 (5 bases). The CDR3 is made up of 13 amino acids. The V end was cut by 4 bases, the J end by 6 bases, with 10 bases between. Germline CDR1 is SGDLS and CDR2 is YYNGEE.